This paragraph covers one T cell receptor beta chain sequence. The record originates from a study of PD-L1 blockade in urothelial cancer. The repertoire was sequenced with immunoSEQ multiplex PCR; TCRdb's copy has only in-frame clones and lacks some. Of under 60,000 clones listed, roughly four fifths are singletons. The CDR3 runs 13 residues. Germline-derived CDR1 and CDR2 are SNHLY and FYNNEI. V shed 0 bases, J shed 15 bases, and the junction held 6 bases outside the gene matches. The time point is: pretreatment peripheral blood. This sequence joins TRBV2 and TRBJ1-5; 9 nucleotides match TRBD1. This sequence was found in a man in his 70s with urothelial cancer. The sample was PBMCs, taken around atezolizumab (anti-PD-L1) treatment. The CDR3 here is CASSEATRDRVHF. DNA for the CDR3: TGTGCCAGCAGTGAAGCGACCCGGGACAGGGTGCATTTT. Full variable domain (rest looked up from reference TRBV2 and TRBJ1-5): EPEVTQTPSHQVTQMGQEVILRCVPISNHLYFYWYRQILGQKVEFLVSFYNNEISEKSEIFDDQFSVERPDGSNFTLKIRSTKLEDSAMYFCASSEATRDRVHFGDGTRLSIL.